The TCR beta chain under discussion was sequenced for a study of OX40 agonist ivuxolimab in advanced cancers. Study as a whole: Patients were infused with ivuxolimab every 2 weeks at 0.01 to 10 mg/kg. Dose-escalation patients were diagnosed with hepatocellular carcinoma, melanoma, renal cell cancer or head and neck cancer.

Method: immunoSEQ multiplex PCR; TCRdb's copy keeps in-frame clones and lacks some. The sample shows roughly 130,000 clones, around 93% of them seen only once. This CDR3 spans 14 amino acids. Germline V lookup: CDR1 SGHTA, CDR2 FQGTGA. V shed 2 bases and J shed 2 bases, with 7 bases lying between them. The V gene is TRBV7-3, the J gene TRBJ1-3; possibly TRBD1 for D (5 bases). The TCR comes from an adult with an advanced solid tumor such as melanoma, head and neck, liver or kidney cancer. The sequenced sample was CD4+ or CD8+ T cells sorted from blood, obtained in a trial of the OX40 agonist ivuxolimab. DNA for the CDR3: TGTGCCAGCAGCTTACAAGGGGCTGGAAACACCATATATTTT. Protein: CASSLQGAGNTIYF.